Below, 27 T cell receptor beta chains from the same sample are listed, as sequenced in a study of T cells in Graves' hyperthyroidism and ophthalmopathy. Amplification yielded TCR beta CDR3 regions, with RNA transcripts as the source. HTBI primers were the set used in a first-round RT-PCR of the TCR CDR3. TCRdb reprocessed the multiplex PCR reads with MiXCR, giving one entry per CDR3 protein. The table lists some 550,000 distinct CDR3 sequences, approximately 15% of them singletons. Sequenced sample: blood. Every receptor here comes from a woman aged 40 to 50 with Graves' ophthalmopathy.

In the case of this clonotype: A much larger clone lies a single base off, so this may be a read error. The V call is TRBV27, the J call TRBJ2-2; D is ambiguous. CDR1 is MNHEY, CDR2 SMNVEV, per germline (reference sequence). V lost 3 bases and J lost 4, with 3 bases in between. CDR3 length: 12 residues. The CDR3 nucleotides read TGTGCCAGCAGTTTTATCACCGGGGAGCTGTTTTTT. Residues: CASSFITGELFF.

The table lists this clonotype with a few counts. This sequence joins TRBV20-1 and TRBJ1-1; a weak D match, TRBD1 (5 bases). The CDR3 length is 16 residues. Trimming stripped 3 bases from V and 1 base from J, with 18 bases between. Germline lookup yields CDR1 DFQATT and CDR2 SNEGSKA (reference sequence). This chain's CDR3 is CSARGQGLTRNTEAFF. CDR3 bases: TGCAGTGCTAGGGGTCAGGGTTTGACCAGGAACACTGAAGCTTTCTTT.

This clonotype appeared a few times. The chain uses TRBV5-1 and TRBJ1-2, with D perhaps matching TRBD1 (6 bases). V shed 0 bases and J shed 4 bases, with 13 bases lying between them. The CDR3 is made up of 15 amino acids. Germline CDR1 reads SGHRS; CDR2 reads YFSETQ. The CDR3 nucleotides read TGCGCCAGCAGCTTGGATACTTCAGGGGTCTATGGCTACACCTTC. Translated: CASSLDTSGVYGYTF.

The table lists this clonotype with many counts. The chain recombines TRBV28 with TRBJ1-5, with 10 bases identical to TRBD1. The CDR3 extends over 15 amino acids. Per germline, CDR1 MDHEN and CDR2 SYDVKM. Trimming took 6 bases from V and 6 from J; bases not matched to a gene: 8. CDR3 coding DNA: TGTGCCAGCAGCCAAGGGACAGGGGAAATTCAGCCCCAGCATTTT. This gives the protein CASSQGTGEIQPQHF.

The chain carries TRBV6-1 and TRBJ1-4; 8 positions match TRBD1. The CDR3 totals 15 residues. Germline V gives CDR1 MNHNS, CDR2 SASEGT. V trimming: 6 bases; J trimming: 8 bases; junction bases outside the gene matches: 11. The CDR3 loop reads CASRSNTGGLEKLFF. CDR3 nucleotide sequence: TGTGCCAGCAGATCCAATACAGGGGGTTTAGAAAAACTGTTTTTT.

This clonotype has at least ten counts. The chain employs TRBV20-1 and TRBJ1-2, with D unclear. Trimming took 0 bases from V and 7 from J, leaving 6 bases between them. CDR1 and CDR2 from the germline V gene are DFQATT and SNEGSKA (reference sequence). The CDR3 runs to 11 residues. The CDR3 region has the DNA TGCAGTGCTAGAGACGTCCGTGGCTACACCTTC. It is translated as CSARDVRGYTF.

This clonotype was recorded at least ten times. The V and J genes are TRBV18 and TRBJ2-7; TRBD1 matches 10 bases. V lost 3 bases, J lost 2 bases, and 4 bases stayed unmatched. The germline V gene has CDR1 KGHSH and CDR2 LQKENI. The CDR3 has 15 residues. In DNA form, the CDR3 reads TGTGCCAGCTCACCGGGACAGGGGTTACCCTACGAGCAGTACTTC. This codes for CASSPGQGLPYEQYF. Full variable domain (outside the CDR3, taken from reference TRBV18 and TRBJ2-7): NAGVMQNPRHLVRRRGQEARLRCSPMKGHSHVYWYRQLPEEGLKFMVYLQKENIIDESGMPKERFSAEFPKEGPSILRIQQVVRGDSAAYFCASSPGQGLPYEQYFGPGTRLTVT.

This chain joins TRBV20-1 and TRBJ2-2, with 7 bases aligning to TRBD1. Trimming took 1 base from V and 11 from J; bases not matched to a gene: 4. CDR3 length: 12 amino acids. The germline V gene encodes CDR1 DFQATT and CDR2 SNEGSKA (reference sequence). The CDR3 bases are TGCAGTGCTAGAGCGACAGGGTCAGAGCTGTTTTTT. Protein sequence: CSARATGSELFF.

This sequence joins TRBV20-1 and TRBJ1-5; 9 nucleotides match TRBD1. J lost 1 base, V lost 5 bases, and 6 bases had no gene match. The length of the CDR3 is 15 residues. Germline CDR1 DFQATT, CDR2 SNEGSKA (reference sequence). Here the CDR3 DNA reads TGCAGTGCTGTGACCGGGACAGGGAGCAATCAGCCCCAGCATTTT. Amino acid sequence: CSAVTGTGSNQPQHF.

The table lists this clonotype with many counts. CDR3 bases: TGCAGTGCTAGAGGTGGAGGGTGGGTCACTGCCTACGAGCAGTACTTC. Residues: CSARGGGWVTAYEQYF. This sequence joins TRBV20-1 and TRBJ2-7; the D gene is possibly TRBD2 (6 bases). The CDR3 runs to 16 residues. Germline V lookup: CDR1 DFQATT, CDR2 SNEGSKA (reference sequence). Trimming left V 1 base short and J 2 bases short, with 18 bases between.

This clonotype was detected only a few times. The rearrangement links TRBV7-9 to TRBJ1-1, with D perhaps TRBD1 (5 bases). The CDR3 is 15 amino acids. The germline V and J ends were trimmed by 4 bases and 4 bases, with 16 bases remaining between them. The germline V gene encodes CDR1 SEHNR and CDR2 FQNEAQ (reference sequence). The chain's CDR3 is CASSSGAGLGTEAFF. DNA for the CDR3: TGTGCCAGCAGCTCAGGCGCAGGGTTGGGCACTGAAGCTTTCTTT.

This clonotype was observed many times. The chain couples TRBV2 to TRBJ1-1; 7 bases are a match to TRBD1. CDR3 length: 14 residues. V lost 8 bases, J lost 2 bases, and 8 bases stayed unmatched. CDR1 is SNHLY, CDR2 FYNNEI, per germline. CDR3 sequence (DNA): TGTGCCAGCGATGTCAGGGGGGGAAACACTGAAGCTTTCTTT. Translating it yields CASDVRGGNTEAFF.

This clonotype appeared many times. The chain recombines TRBV2 with TRBJ2-7, with D possibly TRBD2 on 6 matching bases. From germline, CDR1 is SNHLY and CDR2 FYNNEI. The V and J ends lost 3 bases and 4 bases respectively, with 16 bases between them. This CDR3 is built from 15 residues. CDR3 nucleotide sequence: TGTGCCAGCAGTGAGGGGGACTCGACGTATTACGAGCAGTACTTC. Translation: CASSEGDSTYYEQYF.

The chain combines TRBV5-1 with TRBJ2-3; TRBD1 or TRBD2 may be the D gene (5 bases each). CDR1 SGHRS and CDR2 YFSETQ come from the germline V gene. The CDR3 runs 14 residues. V gave up 4 bases and J gave up 2 bases, with 11 bases separating them. The CDR3 spells CASSGGSSTDTQYF. The CDR3 bases are TGCGCCAGCAGCGGGGGTTCATCCACAGATACGCAGTATTTT.

This chain connects TRBV2 to TRBJ1-6, with 7 positions matching TRBD1. The CDR3 runs 14 residues. Per the germline V gene, CDR1 is SNHLY and CDR2 is FYNNEI. V trimming: 7 bases; J trimming: 9 bases; junction bases outside the gene matches: 9. CDR3 DNA sequence: TGTGCCAGCATCGACAGGGTGCGGACTTCACCCCTCCACTTT. It specifies CASIDRVRTSPLHF.

V is TRBV24-1 and J is TRBJ2-1, with TRBD2 identical over 8 bases. The CDR3 runs 15 residues. The V and J ends lost 5 bases and 5 bases, in that order; junction bases with no gene match: 7. Germline V gives CDR1 KGHDR, CDR2 SFDVKD. In DNA form, the CDR3 reads TGTGCCACCAGTGTGGGCACTAGCGGAGACAATGAGCAGTTCTTC. This gives the protein CATSVGTSGDNEQFF.

This clonotype was found a few times. CDR3 nucleotides: TGCAGCGTCGCCGGGGCTTGGCGGGCCACAGATACGCAGTATTTT. It specifies CSVAGAWRATDTQYF. The rearrangement joins TRBV29-1 to TRBJ2-3; D could derive from TRBD1 or TRBD2 (5 bases each). CDR1 SQVTM and CDR2 ANQGSEA come from the germline V gene. This CDR3 is 15 amino acids long. Trimming stripped 6 bases from V and 2 bases from J, with 18 bases between.

Remarks on this clonotype: The junction does not match germline at one end; this may be a read error. V usage is TRBV6-1 and J usage is TRBJ1-4; 7 nucleotides align to TRBD1. The CDR3 totals 14 residues. Germline loops: CDR1 MNHNS, CDR2 SASEGT. CDR3 sequence reads: CAGSTTGWIEKLFF. Here the CDR3 DNA reads TGTGCCGGCAGTACGACAGGGTGGATTGAAAAACTGTTTTTT.

The chain employs TRBV19 and TRBJ2-5; 11 bases are shared with TRBD1. The CDR3 extends over 15 amino acids. V was clipped by 5 bases and J by 1 base; unmatched bases: 3. Germline values: CDR1 LNHDA, CDR2 SQIVND (reference sequence). The CDR3 nucleotides read TGTGCCAGTAGTCCGGACAGGGGGCGCCAAGAGACCCAGTACTTC. Translating gives CASSPDRGRQETQYF.

This clonotype was recorded a few times. The rearrangement uses TRBV7-3 and TRBJ2-1, with TRBD2 matching 10 bases. Germline trimming cut 0 bases from V and 6 bases from J; bases unmatched to any gene: 2. This CDR3 is 15 amino acids long. Looked up from germline, CDR1 is SGHTA and CDR2 is FQGTGA. In nucleotides, the CDR3 is TGTGCCAGCAGCTTAACGGGACTAGCGATCAATGAGCAGTTCTTC. This gives the protein CASSLTGLAINEQFF. Based on the CDR3 plus reference TRBV7-3 and TRBJ2-1, the full variable domain is GAGVSQTPSNKVTEKGKYVELRCDPISGHTALYWYRQSLGQGPEFLIYFQGTGAADDSGLPNDRFFAVRPEGSVSTLKIQRTERGDSAVYLCASSLTGLAINEQFFGPGTRLTVL.

This clonotype was observed a handful of times. The chain is built from TRBV27 and TRBJ1-2; D remains ambiguous. The CDR3 loop spans 13 amino acids. Germline-derived CDR1 and CDR2 are MNHEY and SMNVEV (reference sequence). Trimming took 2 bases from V and 10 from J, leaving 14 bases between them. As DNA, the CDR3 is TGTGCCAGCAGTTTAACCCCCGGGGTGCCCTACACCTTC. It specifies CASSLTPGVPYTF.

DNA of the CDR3: TGTGCCAGCAGTACAGGGTACAATCAGCCCCAGCATTTT. It codes for CASSTGYNQPQHF. V usage is TRBV28 and J usage is TRBJ1-5, with D perhaps matching TRBD1 (6 bases). V was pared by 5 bases and J by 3 bases, with 8 bases between. CDR3 size: 13 residues. Germline-derived CDR1 and CDR2 are MDHEN and SYDVKM.

This clonotype was detected only once. The rearrangement links TRBV19 to TRBJ2-2; tentatively, D is TRBD1 or TRBD2 (5 bases each). The CDR3 is 15 amino acids. V gave up 6 bases and J gave up 6 bases, with 17 bases separating them. CDR1 and CDR2 from the germline V gene are LNHDA and SQIVND (reference sequence). The CDR3 DNA is TGTGCCAGTAGCCCTGCCGGTGAGGGGTCCGGGGAGCTGTTTTTT. Its protein is CASSPAGEGSGELFF.

In its sample, this clonotype was seen many times. The CDR3 protein is CASSLERQPGGDEQFF. For the CDR3, the DNA is TGTGCCAGCAGCTTAGAAAGACAGCCGGGCGGGGATGAGCAGTTCTTC. This chain links TRBV11-1 with TRBJ2-1; the D gene is possibly TRBD2 (6 bases). Trimming removed 1 base at V and 8 bases at J, with 18 bases between. In germline, CDR1 is SGHAT, CDR2 FQDESV (reference sequence). The CDR3 contains 16 residues.

This clonotype has at least ten counts. The chain uses TRBV7-9 and TRBJ2-7, with a possible D match to TRBD2 (6 bases). Deletions cut 3 bases from V and 4 bases from J, with 13 bases between. This CDR3 has 14 residues. Germline V lookup: CDR1 SEHNR, CDR2 FQNEAQ (reference sequence). The chain's CDR3 is CASSFDGSVYEQYF. CDR3 sequence (DNA): TGTGCCAGCAGCTTCGACGGGAGTGTGTACGAGCAGTACTTC.

A remark on this clonotype: A much more abundant neighbour one base away suggests this may be a read error. The CDR3 nucleotides read TGTGCCAGCAGTTTAGGGACAGGGCAATCACCCCTCCACTTT. Translation gives CASSLGTGQSPLHF. The chain has TRBV12-3 or TRBV12-4 and TRBJ1-6; 8 bases align to TRBD1. With 1 base clipped from V and 10 bases from J, the junction kept 3 bases outside the gene matches. The CDR3 runs to 14 residues.

The chain couples TRBV30 to TRBJ2-7, with TRBD1 matching over 8 bases. V trimming: 3 bases; J trimming: 0 bases; junction bases outside the gene matches: 10. This CDR3 comprises 16 residues. Germline V lookup: CDR1 GTSNPN, CDR2 SVGIG (reference sequence). The CDR3 here is CAWRASTGEYSYEQYF. CDR3 sequence (DNA): TGTGCCTGGAGAGCTTCGACAGGGGAATACTCCTACGAGCAGTACTTC. Based on the CDR3 plus reference TRBV30 and TRBJ2-7, the full variable domain is SQTIHQWPATLVQPVGSPLSLECTVEGTSNPNLYWYRQAAGRGLQLLFYSVGIGQISSEVPQNLSASRPQDRQFILSSKKLLLSDSGFYLCAWRASTGEYSYEQYFGPGTRLTVT.